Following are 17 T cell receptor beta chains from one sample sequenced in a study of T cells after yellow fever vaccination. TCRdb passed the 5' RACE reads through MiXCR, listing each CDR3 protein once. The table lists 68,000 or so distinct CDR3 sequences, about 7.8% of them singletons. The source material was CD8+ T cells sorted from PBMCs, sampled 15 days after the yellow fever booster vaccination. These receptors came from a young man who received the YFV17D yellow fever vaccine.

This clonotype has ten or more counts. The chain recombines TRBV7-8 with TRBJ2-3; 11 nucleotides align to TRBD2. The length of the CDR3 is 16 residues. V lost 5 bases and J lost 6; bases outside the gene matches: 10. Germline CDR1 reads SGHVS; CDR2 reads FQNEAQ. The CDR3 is CASSIGSGRDWDTQYF. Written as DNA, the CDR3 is TGTGCCAGCAGCATTGGTAGCGGGAGGGATTGGGATACGCAGTATTTT. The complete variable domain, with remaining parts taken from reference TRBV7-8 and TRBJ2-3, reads GAGVSQSPRYKVAKRGQDVALRCDPISGHVSLFWYQQALGQGPEFLTYFQNEAQLDKSGLPSDRFFAERPEGSVSTLKIQRTQQEDSAVYLCASSIGSGRDWDTQYFGPGTRLTVL.

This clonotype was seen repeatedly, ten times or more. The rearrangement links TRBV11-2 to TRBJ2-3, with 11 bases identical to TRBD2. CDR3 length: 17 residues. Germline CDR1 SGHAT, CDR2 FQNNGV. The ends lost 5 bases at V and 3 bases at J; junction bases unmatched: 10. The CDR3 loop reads CASSLDPLAGVTDTQYF. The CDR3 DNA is TGTGCCAGCAGCCTCGATCCACTAGCGGGAGTTACAGATACGCAGTATTTT. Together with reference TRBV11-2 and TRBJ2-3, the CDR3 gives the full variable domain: EAGVAQSPRYKIIEKRQSVAFWCNPISGHATLYWYQQILGQGPKLLIQFQNNGVVDDSQLPKDRFSAERLKGVDSTLKIQPAKLEDSAVYLCASSLDPLAGVTDTQYFGPGTRLTVL.

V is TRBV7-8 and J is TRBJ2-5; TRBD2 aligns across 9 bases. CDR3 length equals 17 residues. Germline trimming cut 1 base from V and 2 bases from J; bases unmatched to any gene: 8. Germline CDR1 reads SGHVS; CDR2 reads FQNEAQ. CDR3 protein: CASSLVGAGGGQETQYF. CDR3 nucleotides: TGTGCCAGCAGCTTAGTGGGTGCGGGGGGGGGTCAAGAGACCCAGTACTTC.

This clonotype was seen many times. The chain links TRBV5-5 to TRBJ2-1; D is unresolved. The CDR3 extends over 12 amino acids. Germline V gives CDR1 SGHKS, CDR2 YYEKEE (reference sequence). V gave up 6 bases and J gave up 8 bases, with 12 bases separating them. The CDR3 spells CASTQVDDEQFF. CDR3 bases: TGTGCCAGCACCCAGGTGGACGATGAGCAGTTCTTC.

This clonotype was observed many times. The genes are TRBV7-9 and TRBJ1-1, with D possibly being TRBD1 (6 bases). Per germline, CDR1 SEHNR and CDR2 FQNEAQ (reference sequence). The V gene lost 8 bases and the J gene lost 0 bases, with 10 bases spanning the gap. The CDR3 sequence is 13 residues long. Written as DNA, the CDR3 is TGTGCCAGCGCCGGGACAATGAACACTGAAGCTTTCTTT. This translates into CASAGTMNTEAFF.

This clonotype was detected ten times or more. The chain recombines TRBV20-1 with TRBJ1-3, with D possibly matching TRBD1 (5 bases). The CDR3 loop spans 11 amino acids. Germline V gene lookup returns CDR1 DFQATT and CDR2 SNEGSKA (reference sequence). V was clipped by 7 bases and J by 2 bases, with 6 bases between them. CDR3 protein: CSGQTGNTIYF. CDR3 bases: TGCAGTGGACAGACTGGAAACACCATATATTTT.

This chain's CDR3 is CASSGGTASSYEQYF. The CDR3 DNA follows: TGTGCCAGCAGCGGAGGGACCGCGAGCTCCTACGAGCAGTACTTC. The chain recombines TRBV9 with TRBJ2-7, with D perhaps given as TRBD1 or TRBD2 (5 bases each). CDR1 and CDR2 (germline): SGDLS, YYNGEE. The germline V and J ends were trimmed by 3 bases and 0 bases, with 13 bases remaining between them. This CDR3 spans 15 amino acids.

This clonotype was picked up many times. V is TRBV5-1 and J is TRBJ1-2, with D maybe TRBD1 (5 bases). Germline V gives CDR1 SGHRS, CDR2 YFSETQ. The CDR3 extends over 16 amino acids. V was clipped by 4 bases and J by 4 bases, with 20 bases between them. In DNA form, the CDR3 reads TGCGCCAGCAGCCTTGGGGACCAGGGACCCTTCTATGGCTACACCTTC. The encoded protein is CASSLGDQGPFYGYTF.

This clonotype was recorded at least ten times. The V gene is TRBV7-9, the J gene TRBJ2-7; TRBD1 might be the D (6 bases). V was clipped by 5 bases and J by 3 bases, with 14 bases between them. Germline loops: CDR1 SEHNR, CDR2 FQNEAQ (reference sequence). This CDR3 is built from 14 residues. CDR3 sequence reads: CASSGGQSYYEQYF. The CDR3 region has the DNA TGTGCCAGCAGCGGTGGACAGTCCTACTACGAGCAGTACTTC.

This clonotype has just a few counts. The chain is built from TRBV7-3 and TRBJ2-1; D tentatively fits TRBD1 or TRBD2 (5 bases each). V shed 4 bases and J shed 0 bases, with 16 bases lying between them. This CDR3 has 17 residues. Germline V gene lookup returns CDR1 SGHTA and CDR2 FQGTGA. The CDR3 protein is CASSYDGAGSSYNEQFF. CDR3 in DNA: TGTGCCAGCAGCTACGACGGGGCGGGCAGCTCCTACAATGAGCAGTTCTTC.

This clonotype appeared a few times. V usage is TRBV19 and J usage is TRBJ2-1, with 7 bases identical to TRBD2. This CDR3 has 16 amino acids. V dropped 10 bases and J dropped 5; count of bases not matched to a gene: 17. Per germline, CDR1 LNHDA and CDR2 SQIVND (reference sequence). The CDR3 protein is CATSIQPSGYNNEQFF. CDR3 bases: TGTGCCACCAGTATCCAGCCTAGCGGATATAACAATGAGCAGTTCTTC.

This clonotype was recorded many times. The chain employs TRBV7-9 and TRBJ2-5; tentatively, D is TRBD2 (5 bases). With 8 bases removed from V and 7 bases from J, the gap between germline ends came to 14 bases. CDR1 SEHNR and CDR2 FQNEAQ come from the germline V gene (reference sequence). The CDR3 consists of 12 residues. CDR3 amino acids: CASFVGDGTQYF. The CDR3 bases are TGTGCCAGCTTCGTGGGAGACGGGACCCAGTACTTC.

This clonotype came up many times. The CDR3 is CASGKENRDEYNEQFF. CDR3 sequence (DNA): TGTGCCAGCGGGAAGGAGAACCGGGACGAGTACAATGAGCAGTTCTTC. The rearrangement joins TRBV14 to TRBJ2-1; D is possibly TRBD1 or TRBD2 (5 bases each). The germline gives CDR1 SGHDN, CDR2 FVKESK. V dropped 8 bases and J dropped 4 bases, with 21 bases sitting between them. The CDR3 runs to 16 residues.

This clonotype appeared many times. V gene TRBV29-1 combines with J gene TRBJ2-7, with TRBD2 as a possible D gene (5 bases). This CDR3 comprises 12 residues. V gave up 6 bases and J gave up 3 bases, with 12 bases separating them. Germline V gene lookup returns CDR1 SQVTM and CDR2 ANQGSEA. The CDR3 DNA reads TGCAGCGTCGAAACCCGGGACTACGAGCAGTACTTC. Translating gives CSVETRDYEQYF.

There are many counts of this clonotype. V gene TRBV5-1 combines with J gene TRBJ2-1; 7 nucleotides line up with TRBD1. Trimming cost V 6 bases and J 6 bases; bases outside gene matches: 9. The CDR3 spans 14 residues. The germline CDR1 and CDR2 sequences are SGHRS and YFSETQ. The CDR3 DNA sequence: TGCGCCAGCACCAAGACAGGGTGGGGCAATGAGCAGTTCTTC. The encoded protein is CASTKTGWGNEQFF.

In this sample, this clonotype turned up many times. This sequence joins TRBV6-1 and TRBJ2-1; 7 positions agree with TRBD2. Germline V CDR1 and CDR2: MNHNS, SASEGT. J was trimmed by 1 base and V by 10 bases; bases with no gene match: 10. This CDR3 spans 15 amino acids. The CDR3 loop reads CATRREIRSYNEQFF. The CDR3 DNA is TGTGCCACGAGGCGGGAGATTCGGTCCTACAATGAGCAGTTCTTC.

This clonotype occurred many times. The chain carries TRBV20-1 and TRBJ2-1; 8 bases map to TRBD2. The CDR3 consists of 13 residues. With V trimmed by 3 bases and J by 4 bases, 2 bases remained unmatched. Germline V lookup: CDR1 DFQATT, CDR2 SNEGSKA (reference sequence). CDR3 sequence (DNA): TGCAGTGCTAGCGGGAGGGAATACAATGAGCAGTTCTTC. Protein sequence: CSASGREYNEQFF.